This section outlines one TCR beta chain sequence together with its context. The data are from a study of control samples from healthy donors and cancer patients. Measured with immunoSEQ multiplex PCR; TCRdb has only the in-frame clones, and not every one. The sample holds about 130,000 clones, roughly nine tenths seen once. The germline CDR1 and CDR2 sequences are MNHEY and SMNVEV (reference sequence). The CDR3 has 14 amino acids. V shed 5 bases and J shed 4 bases, with 15 bases lying between them. The TCR originated in a man younger than 35 in good health. Specimen: blood. V and J are TRBV27 and TRBJ2-7; D is unresolved. CDR3: CASSASRVSYEQYF. The CDR3 DNA sequence: TGTGCCAGCAGTGCGTCTCGTGTTTCTTACGAGCAGTACTTC.